These 28 T cell receptor beta chains originate from one sample sequenced in a study of radiation and T cells in renal cell carcinoma. Specified time point: baseline pretreatment blood. Regarding treatment: 15 Gy SBRT to primary tumor, nephrectomy 4 weeks later. Clones were sequenced by immunoSEQ multiplex PCR, and TCRdb holds only the in-frame ones, with some missing. The sample yields 110,000 to 150,000 clones, approximately 82% seen once. Sequencing was performed on blood, taken from a patient whose treatment included radiotherapy and nephrectomy. The receptors derive from a woman in her 50s with renal cell carcinoma.

This chain connects TRBV5-6 to TRBJ1-4; a weak D match, TRBD1 (5 bases). Trimming cost V 6 bases and J 7 bases, with 22 bases left between them. CDR3 length: 16 amino acids. CDR1 SGHDT and CDR2 YYEEEE come from the germline V gene. The CDR3 loop reads CASTRVGGLLTEKLFF. The DNA of the CDR3 is TGTGCCAGCACCCGGGTTGGGGGACTACTCACTGAAAAACTGTTTTTT.

The genes are TRBV29-1 and TRBJ2-1; 7 bases are shared with TRBD2. Germline CDR1 and CDR2: SQVTM and ANQGSEA. This CDR3 is 14 amino acids long. J was trimmed by 4 bases and V by 4 bases; bases with no gene match: 7. CDR3 in amino acids: CSVALSGSYNEQFF. The CDR3 coding sequence is TGCAGCGTTGCCCTTAGCGGGTCTTACAATGAGCAGTTCTTC.

The J gene is TRBJ2-5, the V gene TRBV7-2; no firm D call. This CDR3 is built from 15 residues. Trimming took 1 base from V and 5 from J, leaving 14 bases between them. Germline loops: CDR1 SGHTA, CDR2 FQGNSA. The CDR3 region is CASSLDGPRWETQYF. In DNA form, the CDR3 reads TGTGCCAGCAGCTTAGACGGTCCCCGGTGGGAGACCCAGTACTTC.

V gene TRBV7-8 combines with J gene TRBJ2-7; tentative D call: TRBD1 (5 bases). The CDR3 consists of 16 residues. Trimming stripped 4 bases from V and 0 bases from J, with 16 bases between. Germline V lookup: CDR1 SGHVS, CDR2 FQNEAQ. The CDR3 region has the DNA TGTGCCAGCAGCTGGGGCCGGGCAAGGGACTCCTACGAGCAGTACTTC. Its protein is CASSWGRARDSYEQYF.

V gene TRBV28 combines with J gene TRBJ2-7, with TRBD2 matching over 11 bases. The V gene's germline CDR1 is MDHEN and CDR2 SYDVKM. CDR3 size: 18 residues. The V and J ends lost 4 bases and 3 bases, in that order; junction bases with no gene match: 14. This CDR3 is CASSSGFGLAGSFYEQYF. In DNA, the CDR3 is TGTGCCAGCAGTTCAGGATTCGGACTAGCGGGTTCTTTCTACGAGCAGTACTTC.

The chain has TRBV18 and TRBJ2-7; D remains ambiguous. The CDR3 length is 15 residues. The V gene's germline CDR1 is KGHSH and CDR2 LQKENI. Trimming removed 4 bases at V and 3 bases at J, with 16 bases between. The CDR3 DNA follows: TGTGCCAGCTCACTCCCCTTGGGAAGCGTCTACGAGCAGTACTTC. It translates to CASSLPLGSVYEQYF.

V is TRBV9 and J is TRBJ2-7; 10 bases line up with TRBD2. The V segment lost 3 bases and the J segment 6 bases; nucleotides outside the gene matches: 9. This CDR3 has 15 amino acids. CDR1 and CDR2 from the germline V gene are SGDLS and YYNGEE. The CDR3 coding sequence is TGTGCCAGCAGCGCGGCCGGGACTAGCGAGAGCGAGCAGTACTTC. This translates into CASSAAGTSESEQYF.

This clone appeared a few times. The chain joins TRBV9 to TRBJ2-2; 7 bases line up with TRBD1. The CDR3 totals 13 residues. J lost 8 bases, V lost 4 bases, and 5 bases had no gene match. Looked up from germline, CDR1 is SGDLS and CDR2 is YYNGEE. As DNA, the CDR3 is TGTGCCAGCAGCTCGACAGGGCCAGGGGAGCTGTTTTTT. Protein product: CASSSTGPGELFF.

The rearrangement uses TRBV7-9 and TRBJ1-1, with TRBD1 as a possible D gene (5 bases). The CDR3 is made up of 15 amino acids. V was pared by 5 bases and J by 6 bases, with 19 bases between. Germline V CDR1 and CDR2: SEHNR, FQNEAQ (reference sequence). The CDR3 DNA reads as TGTGCCAGCAGCCCAGGAAGGGGCTTGGGGGCTGAAGCTTTCTTT. This gives the protein CASSPGRGLGAEAFF.

The chain joins TRBV29-1 to TRBJ1-2; no definite D call. Germline loops: CDR1 SQVTM, CDR2 ANQGSEA. The ends were cut back, 2 bases at V and 1 base at J, with 5 bases in the middle. This CDR3 contains 12 residues. CDR3 region: CSVESLNYGYTF. The CDR3 bases are TGCAGCGTTGAATCACTTAACTATGGCTACACCTTC.

The chain joins TRBV30 to TRBJ2-7; TRBD2 matches 8 bases. Germline V CDR1 and CDR2: GTSNPN, SVGIG (reference sequence). The CDR3 runs to 15 residues. J was trimmed by 2 bases and V by 2 bases; bases with no gene match: 8. As DNA, the CDR3 is TGTGCCTGGAGTCTCACTGAGCGGGGGCCCTACGAGCAGTACTTC. It is translated as CAWSLTERGPYEQYF.

The V and J genes are TRBV6-5 and TRBJ2-2; TRBD1 might be the D (6 bases). Germline CDR1 reads MNHEY; CDR2 reads SVGAGI. This CDR3 comprises 14 residues. The V and J ends lost 5 bases and 6 bases respectively, with 13 bases between them. CDR3 sequence: CASSTEDSSGELFF. The DNA of the CDR3 is TGTGCCAGCAGTACTGAGGACAGCTCCGGGGAGCTGTTTTTT.

The chain recombines TRBV5-1 with TRBJ1-1, with D possibly being TRBD1 (5 bases). In germline, CDR1 is SGHRS, CDR2 YFSETQ. With 6 bases removed from V and 0 bases from J, the gap between germline ends came to 12 bases. The CDR3 spans 14 residues. The DNA for the CDR3 is TGCGCCAGCAAAAACGGGACCGTGAACACTGAAGCTTTCTTT. Amino acid sequence: CASKNGTVNTEAFF.

The J gene is TRBJ2-5, the V gene TRBV13; D is perhaps TRBD2 (6 bases). Germline loops: CDR1 PRHDT, CDR2 FYEKMQ (reference sequence). Trimming shortened V by 3 bases and J by 7 bases, and 9 bases separated the two germline ends. This CDR3 comprises 12 residues. The CDR3 coding sequence is TGTGCCAGCAGCTTGTGGAGGGGGACCCAGTACTTC. This gives the protein CASSLWRGTQYF.

CDR3 DNA: TGTGCCATGAAAGGGACAGGGAACACTGAAGCTTTCTTT. Translating it yields CAMKGTGNTEAFF. J is TRBJ1-1 and V is TRBV6-6; 8 positions agree with TRBD1. CDR3 size: 13 residues. Germline V gene sequence: CDR1 MNHNY, CDR2 SVGAGI (reference sequence). The V and J ends lost 10 bases and 1 base, in that order; junction bases with no gene match: 5.

J is TRBJ2-1 and V is TRBV5-1, with TRBD2 identical over 12 bases. With V trimmed by 1 base and J by 0 bases, 8 bases remained unmatched. The germline V gene encodes CDR1 SGHRS and CDR2 YFSETQ. The CDR3 loop spans 19 amino acids. The CDR3 here is CASSLLPSGGESSYNEQFF. The CDR3 nucleotides read TGCGCCAGCAGCTTGTTGCCTAGCGGGGGGGAGAGCTCCTACAATGAGCAGTTCTTC.

The rearrangement uses TRBV11-2 and TRBJ2-1; the D is unclear. CDR3 size: 11 residues. V was shortened by 2 bases and J by 6 bases, with 2 bases between the two germline ends. The germline V gene encodes CDR1 SGHAT and CDR2 FQNNGV. The CDR3 loop reads CASSLSNEQFF. In DNA form, the CDR3 reads TGTGCCAGCAGCTTATCCAATGAGCAGTTCTTC.

This chain uses TRBV19 with TRBJ1-2; D remains ambiguous. The V end was cut by 1 base, the J end by 7 bases, with 10 bases between. Looked up from germline, CDR1 is LNHDA and CDR2 is SQIVND (reference sequence). CDR3 length: 13 amino acids. CDR3 in DNA: TGTGCCAGTAGTATAGGGTTCCGGTCTGGCTACACCTTC. Protein product: CASSIGFRSGYTF.

The rearrangement links TRBV5-1 to TRBJ2-7; 14 nucleotides agree with TRBD2. The CDR3 sequence is 16 residues long. Losses at the gene ends were 0 bases for V and 4 bases for J; bases not matched to a gene: 3. CDR1 is SGHRS, CDR2 YFSETQ, per germline. The DNA of the CDR3 is TGCGCCAGCAGCTTGGAAGGACTAGCGGGGGGTTACGAGCAGTACTTC. This encodes CASSLEGLAGGYEQYF.

The rearrangement joins TRBV7-2 to TRBJ1-6, with D perhaps matching TRBD1 (6 bases). The germline gives CDR1 SGHTA, CDR2 FQGNSA. The CDR3 loop spans 13 amino acids. V lost 5 bases to trimming and J lost 13 bases, with 15 bases between them. CDR3 bases: TGTGCCAGCAGCATGCGGGGGCCGCCTCCCCTCCACTTT. Its translation is CASSMRGPPPLHF.

The chain recombines TRBV9 with TRBJ2-3, with a weak D call TRBD1 (5 bases). This CDR3 contains 15 residues. V was trimmed by 4 bases and J by 3 bases, leaving 15 bases between them. Germline-derived CDR1 and CDR2 are SGDLS and YYNGEE. CDR3 sequence (DNA): TGTGCCAGCAGCATCCGTGGGGCCATTACAGATACGCAGTATTTT. It yields the protein CASSIRGAITDTQYF.

This clone has more than one count but fewer than ten. V is TRBV5-4 and J is TRBJ2-2, with D perhaps TRBD1 or TRBD2 (5 bases each). Trimming stripped 3 bases from V and 4 bases from J, with 16 bases between. Germline V gene data show CDR1 as SGHNT and CDR2 as YYREEE (reference sequence). The CDR3 sequence is 16 residues long. CDR3 protein: CASSSREGRTTGELFF. DNA of the CDR3: TGTGCCAGCAGCTCACGAGAGGGGCGGACCACCGGGGAGCTGTTTTTT.

This chain links TRBV9 with TRBJ2-1; perhaps TRBD2 as D (6 bases). Germline values: CDR1 SGDLS, CDR2 YYNGEE. V lost 0 bases to trimming and J lost 1 base, with 11 bases between them. The CDR3 spans 16 residues. As DNA, the CDR3 is TGTGCCAGCAGCGTAGACCTTGCGGGGTCCTACAATGAGCAGTTCTTC. As protein: CASSVDLAGSYNEQFF. Full variable domain (missing parts from reference TRBV9 and TRBJ2-1): DSGVTQTPKHLITATGQRVTLRCSPRSGDLSVYWYQQSLDQGLQFLIQYYNGEERAKGNILERFSAQQFPDLHSELNLSSLELGDSALYFCASSVDLAGSYNEQFFGPGTRLTVL.

The chain has TRBV18 and TRBJ1-1, with D perhaps matching TRBD1 (6 bases). Trimming left V 3 bases short and J 4 bases short, with 15 bases between. CDR3 size: 15 residues. Germline-derived CDR1 and CDR2 are KGHSH and LQKENI. CDR3 sequence reads: CASSPRAGGGTEAFF. CDR3 coding DNA: TGTGCCAGCTCACCCAGGGCCGGAGGGGGCACTGAAGCTTTCTTT.

This chain joins TRBV27 and TRBJ2-1; 11 bases align to TRBD2. J gave up 8 bases and V 2 bases, and 8 bases lay outside the gene matches. This CDR3 is 16 amino acids long. Germline V CDR1 and CDR2: MNHEY, SMNVEV (reference sequence). The CDR3 is CASSLITSGGPDEQFF. CDR3 sequence (DNA): TGTGCCAGCAGTTTAATCACTAGCGGGGGTCCCGATGAGCAGTTCTTC.

This clone showed up just a few times. The chain has TRBV20-1 and TRBJ1-2; no clear D. There are 11 residues in the CDR3. Trimming removed 5 bases at V and 7 bases at J, with 11 bases between. Germline-derived CDR1 and CDR2 are DFQATT and SNEGSKA (reference sequence). This chain's CDR3 is CSARQESGYTF. DNA for the CDR3: TGCAGTGCTCGTCAGGAGAGTGGCTACACCTTC.

This CDR3 is CSVEASANYGYTF. Written as DNA, the CDR3 is TGCAGCGTCGAGGCCAGCGCTAACTATGGCTACACCTTC. The V call is TRBV29-1, the J call TRBJ1-2; D is unresolved. V lost 6 bases and J lost 0, with 11 bases in between. This CDR3 contains 13 residues. CDR1 and CDR2 from the germline V gene are SQVTM and ANQGSEA.

This chain joins TRBV5-1 and TRBJ2-7; 10 nucleotides align to TRBD2. V lost 0 bases and J lost 4; bases outside the gene matches: 4. Per germline, CDR1 SGHRS and CDR2 YFSETQ. The CDR3 sequence is 15 residues long. The CDR3 is CASSLELAGNYEQYF. Written as DNA, the CDR3 is TGCGCCAGCAGCTTGGAACTAGCGGGAAATTACGAGCAGTACTTC.